This T cell receptor beta chain is from a study of blood T cell repertoires in COVID-19. About the study: Acute and convalescent COVID-19 samples came from the United States, Italy and Spain.

Measured with immunoSEQ multiplex PCR; TCRdb has only the in-frame clones, and not every one. The sample includes about 130,000 clones, around 88% of them seen just once. The sequencing sample was made of peripheral blood. The source is a human donor in a cohort sampled during active COVID-19.

CDR3: CASSQTANQETQYF. The CDR3 nucleotides are TGTGCCAGCAGCCAAACAGCCAACCAAGAGACCCAGTACTTC. V and J are TRBV14 and TRBJ2-5; no clear D gene. Germline values: CDR1 SGHDN, CDR2 FVKESK. V lost 2 bases and J lost 0, with 7 bases in between. This CDR3 is 14 amino acids long.